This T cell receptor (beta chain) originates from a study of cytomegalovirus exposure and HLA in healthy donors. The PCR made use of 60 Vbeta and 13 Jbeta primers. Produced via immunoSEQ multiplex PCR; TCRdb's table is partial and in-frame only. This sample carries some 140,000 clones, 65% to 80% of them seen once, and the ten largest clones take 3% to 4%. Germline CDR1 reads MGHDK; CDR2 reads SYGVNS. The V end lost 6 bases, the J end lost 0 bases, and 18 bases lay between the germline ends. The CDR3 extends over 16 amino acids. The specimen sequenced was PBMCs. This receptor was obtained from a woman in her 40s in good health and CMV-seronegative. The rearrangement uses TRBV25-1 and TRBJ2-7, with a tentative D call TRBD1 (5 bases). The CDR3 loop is CASSPRAGLSSYEQYF. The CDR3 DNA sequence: TGTGCCAGCAGCCCCAGGGCAGGGCTAAGCTCCTACGAGCAGTACTTC.